These T cell receptor beta chains were read from a single sample in a study of T-cell reconstitution after alpha-beta-depleted transplantation in children. MiXCR, applied by TCRdb to the PCR reads, yields one record per CDR3 protein. Here the sample spans roughly 280,000 distinct CDR3 sequences, about 9.9% being singletons. Material: peripheral blood, obtained 180 days after TCRalphabeta/CD19-depleted stem cell transplant. These receptors all come from a male patient aged 2 to 9 who had a stem cell transplant for chronic granulomatous disease, so the T cells may come from the graft donor. Each CDR3 is given with its conserved first and last residue. Fields, in order: V gene, clone size, J gene, D gene, CDR3 DNA, CDR3 protein. The D gene is left open where the match is weak. Clone size is given for some rows only: seen once, a few or many times, or a class if the clone is expanded.

TRBV6-5	-	TRBJ1-5	TRBD1	TGTGCCAGCAGTTCCGGGACAGGGGTAGGTGCCCATCAGCCCCAGCATTTT	CASSSGTGVGAHQPQHF
TRBV5-1	many	TRBJ2-5	TRBD1	TGCGCCAGCAGCTTCGGACAGGGAGCAGATACCCAGTACTTC	CASSFGQGADTQYF
TRBV29-1	many	TRBJ1-1	-	TGCAGCGTTGAAGATTTCACCGGCAGTAACACTGAAGCTTTCTTT	CSVEDFTGSNTEAFF
TRBV18	many	TRBJ2-3	-	TGTGCCAGCTCGCAGGGGATTCCCATCACAGATACGCAGTATTTT	CASSQGIPITDTQYF
TRBV5-1	many	TRBJ1-1	-	TGCGCCAGCAGCCCGGGACCGCCTGGTGTAGCTTTCTTT	CASSPGPPGVAFF
TRBV20-1	many	TRBJ2-7	TRBD2	TGCAGTGCTAGCGGGAGGGCCCATCCCTACGAGCAGTACTTC	CSASGRAHPYEQYF
TRBV6-5	many	TRBJ2-1	TRBD2	TGTGCCAGCAAGTCGGGTAGCGGGAGGTATCGTGAGCAGTTCTTC	CASKSGSGRYREQFF
TRBV12-3/TRBV12-4	many	TRBJ2-7	TRBD1	TGTGCCAGCAGTTCCTCCGGGACAGGATACGAGCAGTACTTC	CASSSSGTGYEQYF
TRBV7-8	many	TRBJ2-5	-	TGTGCCAGCAGCTTCAGTCGTCGGGGTCGGTACCAAGAGACCCAGTACTTC	CASSFSRRGRYQETQYF
TRBV7-2	many	TRBJ2-5	-	TGTGCCAGCAGCCGGGTGAGAGAGACCCAGTACTTC	CASSRVRETQYF
TRBV5-6	many	TRBJ2-1	-	TGTGCCAGCAGGGGAGCTACTAGTCGCGATGAGCAGTTCTTC	CASRGATSRDEQFF
TRBV18	many	TRBJ2-3	-	TGTGCCAGCTCACCACCAGACGGAGAGGGGAGCACAGATACGCAGTATTTT	CASSPPDGEGSTDTQYF
TRBV12-3/TRBV12-4	many	TRBJ2-3	TRBD2	TGTGCCAGCAGCCTTATAGCGGGAGCAGATACGCAGTATTTT	CASSLIAGADTQYF
TRBV7-6	many	TRBJ2-3	TRBD2	TGTGCCAGCAGCTCCCCCCCCGGGACTAGGTCAGATACGCAGTATTTT	CASSSPPGTRSDTQYF
TRBV12-3/TRBV12-4	few	TRBJ2-2	TRBD2	TGTGCCAGCAGTACTCCGGGACTAGCGACCACCGGGGAGCTGTTTTTT	CASSTPGLATTGELFF
TRBV29-1	many	TRBJ2-6	-	TGTTCATCTCTCTCTGGGGCCAACGTCCTGACTTTC	CSSLSGANVLTF
TRBV7-9	many	TRBJ2-5	-	TGTGCCAGCAGCCCCGGGACTTCCAAAGAGACCCAGTACTTC	CASSPGTSKETQYF
TRBV12-3/TRBV12-4	many	TRBJ2-3	TRBD2	TGTGCCAGCAGTTTAACCGGGACTACAAGCACAGATACGCAGTATTTT	CASSLTGTTSTDTQYF
TRBV18	many	TRBJ2-1	TRBD2	TGTGCCAGCTCACGAGGGACTAGCGGGAAGGTGTACAATGAGCAGTTCTTC	CASSRGTSGKVYNEQFF
TRBV28	many	TRBJ2-1	TRBD2	TGTGCCAGCGAACTCGGACTAGCGGGAGGGCCACGGTTGCTCTTC	CASELGLAGGPRLLF
TRBV28	many	TRBJ2-5	-	TGTGCCAGCAGTTTTGGGGGCTCGGACCAAGAGACCCAGTACTTC	CASSFGGSDQETQYF
TRBV20-1	many	TRBJ2-3	TRBD2	TGCAGTGCTAGGGAAGCGGGGGGGCCCTCTTATACGCAGTATTTT	CSAREAGGPSYTQYF
TRBV28	few	TRBJ2-2	TRBD1	TGTGCCAGCAGTCCTTCCTTGAAGACAGGGTCGTCCGGGGAGCTGTTTTTT	CASSPSLKTGSSGELFF
TRBV5-1	many	TRBJ2-3	TRBD2	TGCGCCAGCAGCCGGCTGACTAGCCCCACAGATACGCAGTATTTT	CASSRLTSPTDTQYF
TRBV6-4	few	TRBJ2-7	TRBD2	TGTGCCAGCAGTGACTCAGGACTAGCGGGGACCTACGAGCAGTACTTC	CASSDSGLAGTYEQYF
TRBV4-2	many	TRBJ1-2	-	TGTGCCAGCAGCCAAGAGGCGGGGGCCCCGTATGGCTACACCTTC	CASSQEAGAPYGYTF
TRBV5-1	many	TRBJ2-7	TRBD2	TGCGCCAGCAGCTGGGAGGGACTAGACTACGAGCAGTACTTC	CASSWEGLDYEQYF
TRBV11-2	many	TRBJ2-3	TRBD2	TGTGCCAGCAGCTTCCAACGGGGGGGCACAGATACGCAGTATTTT	CASSFQRGGTDTQYF
TRBV7-3	many	TRBJ2-1	TRBD2	TGTGCCAGCAGCTCTAGCGGGAGGGATGTGGATGAGCAGTTCTTC	CASSSSGRDVDEQFF
TRBV5-1	many	TRBJ2-1	TRBD2	TGCGCCAGCAGTTACACAGGACTAGCCGCCTACAATGAGCAGTTCTTC	CASSYTGLAAYNEQFF
TRBV5-1	many	TRBJ2-7	TRBD2	TGCGCCAGCAGCTTGAAAGAGGTCCTAGCGGGAGGATCCTACGAGCAGTACTTC	CASSLKEVLAGGSYEQYF
TRBV6-5	many	TRBJ1-1	-	TGTGCCAGCCAGGGGCCGAAAACTTTCTTT	CASQGPKTFF
TRBV12-3/TRBV12-4	many	TRBJ1-5	-	TGTGCCAGCAGTTTCGTCGGGTTAAGCAATCAGCCCCAGCATTTT	CASSFVGLSNQPQHF
TRBV3-1	many	TRBJ2-3	TRBD2	TGTGCCAGCAGTCTGGAGTCCGGGAGGGATACGCAGTATTTT	CASSLESGRDTQYF
TRBV12-3/TRBV12-4	many	TRBJ2-7	-	TGTGCCAGCAGTTTAGGGCAGATGGAATACGAGCAGTACTTC	CASSLGQMEYEQYF
TRBV12-3/TRBV12-4	few	TRBJ2-1	TRBD2	TGTGCCAGCTCTCCGGCGGGAGGTGGGGGATTCAATGAGCAGTTCTTC	CASSPAGGGGFNEQFF
TRBV29-1	many	TRBJ2-1	TRBD2	TGCAGCGTTGAAGGTCTAGCGGGAGGGCCGTCCTACAATGAGCAGTTCTTC	CSVEGLAGGPSYNEQFF
TRBV7-9	many	TRBJ2-1	TRBD2	TGTGCCAGCAGCGCTAAAACCGGGACTAGCGACGACAATGAGCAGTTCTTC	CASSAKTGTSDDNEQFF
TRBV4-2	few	TRBJ2-7	-	TGTGCCAGCAGCCCCGGGTCGGGATCCGAGCAGTACTTC	CASSPGSGSEQYF
TRBV6-1	many	TRBJ2-7	-	TGTGCCAGCAGCCGGAGTGGGAACTACGAGCAGTACTTC	CASSRSGNYEQYF
TRBV20-1	many	TRBJ1-5	-	TGCAGTGCTATGGTGGGCAATCAGCCCCAGCATTTT	CSAMVGNQPQHF
TRBV2	many	TRBJ2-5	-	TGTGCCAGCACCGAGGGATATCAAGAGACCCAGTACTTC	CASTEGYQETQYF
TRBV5-5	-	TRBJ2-3	-	TGTGCCATCAGCCCCCGAGGGCCGGGGGCAGATACGCAGTATTTT	CAISPRGPGADTQYF